This record covers a single T cell receptor beta chain. The antigen is unknown. V gave up 5 bases and J gave up 8 bases; unmatched junction bases: 9. Germline V gene lookup returns CDR1 SEHNR and CDR2 FQNEAQ (reference sequence). The CDR3 sequence is 15 residues long. The data originate from a study of beta chain features in type 1 diabetes. Reverse transcribing all isolated RNA meant expressed TCRB transcripts were sequenced. Only in-frame clones appear in the TCRdb table, and some are missing; sequencing was by immunoSEQ multiplex PCR. The table has hundreds of thousands of clones, under 8.5% seen once. Study results and caveats: The question of HLA type influencing TCRB rearrangement was one that remained unresolved here.

This sequence originates from a woman between 18 and 29 years old in good health. Sequenced input: central memory CD4+ T cells from blood. This chain connects TRBV7-9 to TRBJ2-1, with 10 bases matching TRBD1. The CDR3 DNA sequence: TGTGCCAGCAGCGGGGGACAGGGGAGTAAGGATGAGCAGTTCTTC. Translation gives CASSGGQGSKDEQFF.